The 27 T cell receptor beta chains in this list originate from one sample, sequenced in a study of blood T cell repertoires in COVID-19. Measured with immunoSEQ multiplex PCR; TCRdb has only the in-frame clones, and not every one. The sample has about 260,000 clones, 75% to 90% seen once. Sample: PBMCs or T cells enriched from blood (not recorded which). These receptors were taken from a woman aged 18-29 years who had recovered from COVID-19.

V gene TRBV5-1 combines with J gene TRBJ1-4; 7 bases align to TRBD1. The CDR3 runs 15 residues. The ends lost 0 bases at V and 5 bases at J; junction bases unmatched: 4. Germline V CDR1 and CDR2: SGHRS, YFSETQ. The CDR3 loop is CASSLGTGSNEKLFF. The CDR3 DNA reads TGCGCCAGCAGCTTGGGGACAGGTTCAAATGAAAAACTGTTTTTT.

This chain uses TRBV19 with TRBJ1-2, with 8 positions matching TRBD1. Germline trimming cut 1 base from V and 4 bases from J; bases unmatched to any gene: 8. Germline V gene lookup returns CDR1 LNHDA and CDR2 SQIVND (reference sequence). This CDR3 region has 16 residues. The CDR3 DNA reads as TGTGCCAGTAGTATAGGTCAGGGGGCTCGAAGCTATGGCTACACCTTC. It translates to CASSIGQGARSYGYTF.

This chain uses TRBV10-3 with TRBJ1-2; 10 bases are a match to TRBD1. Unmatched junction bases numbered 9, after V lost 2 bases and J lost 12 bases. The CDR3 length is 14 residues. Germline CDR1 is ENHRY and CDR2 is SYGVKD. CDR3 region: CAISEVTDRGLDTF. CDR3 nucleotides: TGTGCCATCAGTGAGGTCACGGACAGGGGGTTGGACACCTTC.

V is TRBV9 and J is TRBJ2-2, with 9 bases fitting TRBD2. The germline gives CDR1 SGDLS, CDR2 YYNGEE. This CDR3 contains 15 residues. The junction had 0 bases not matched to a gene; V was cut back by 2 bases and J by 1 base. The CDR3 DNA reads TGTGCCAGCAGCGTTAGCGGGGGGAACACCGGGGAGCTGTTTTTT. Protein sequence: CASSVSGGNTGELFF.

The J gene is TRBJ1-2, the V gene TRBV19; 11 nucleotides align to TRBD1. J gave up 3 bases and V 3 bases, and 6 bases lay outside the gene matches. Germline V CDR1 and CDR2: LNHDA, SQIVND (reference sequence). There are 16 residues in the CDR3. The CDR3 spells CASSIPDRGQDYGYTF. The CDR3 coding sequence is TGTGCCAGTAGTATCCCGGACAGGGGGCAAGACTATGGCTACACCTTC.

This chain joins TRBV7-9 and TRBJ2-5; 8 bases align to TRBD1. Germline-derived CDR1 and CDR2 are SEHNR and FQNEAQ (reference sequence). J was trimmed by 2 bases and V by 1 base; bases with no gene match: 3. This CDR3 is built from 15 residues. CDR3 region: CASSLGQGPQETQYF. As DNA, the CDR3 is TGTGCCAGCAGCTTAGGACAGGGGCCTCAAGAGACCCAGTACTTC.

This clone occurred many times. The rearrangement links TRBV5-8 to TRBJ1-1; TRBD1 matches at 8 bases. CDR1 SGHTS and CDR2 YDEGEE come from the germline V gene. The CDR3 covers 14 residues. The junction had 10 bases not matched to a gene; V was cut back by 4 bases and J by 8 bases. The CDR3 nucleotides are TGTGCCAGCAGCCTGGCAGGGGGCGGATCCGAAGCTTTCTTT. As protein: CASSLAGGGSEAFF.

The chain couples TRBV6-6 to TRBJ2-7; the D gene is possibly TRBD2 (6 bases). The V gene lost 7 bases and the J gene lost 4 bases, with 20 bases spanning the gap. The germline V gene encodes CDR1 MNHNY and CDR2 SVGAGI (reference sequence). CDR3 length: 15 amino acids. CDR3 loop: CASTRPSRRVYEQYF. CDR3 coding DNA: TGTGCCAGCACCAGACCTAGCCGGAGGGTATACGAGCAGTACTTC.

The chain couples TRBV12-5 to TRBJ2-1; perhaps TRBD1 as D (5 bases). The length of the CDR3 is 12 residues. CDR1 and CDR2 from the germline V gene are LGHNT and FRNRAP. Trimming removed 2 bases from V and 8 bases from J, with 7 bases in between. CDR3 sequence (DNA): TGTGCTAGTGGTTTGATCAGGGATGAGCAGTTCTTC. It translates to CASGLIRDEQFF.

V gene TRBV11-2 combines with J gene TRBJ1-1; TRBD1 matches 8 bases. The V segment lost 4 bases and the J segment 8 bases; nucleotides outside the gene matches: 6. The CDR3 spans 13 residues. Germline V gene lookup returns CDR1 SGHAT and CDR2 FQNNGV. This CDR3 is CASSSGQGSEAFF. CDR3 sequence (DNA): TGTGCCAGCAGCTCCGGACAGGGTAGCGAAGCTTTCTTT.

In this sample, this clone turned up once. This chain joins TRBV7-8 and TRBJ1-5; D remains ambiguous. The CDR3 has 15 amino acids. Germline-derived CDR1 and CDR2 are SGHVS and FQNEAQ. Trimming took off 1 base at V and 0 bases at J, with 7 bases between the two ends. The CDR3 protein is CASSLGHASNQPQHF. CDR3 nucleotides: TGTGCCAGCAGCTTAGGACACGCTAGCAATCAGCCCCAGCATTTT.

The rearrangement uses TRBV2 and TRBJ1-1; possibly TRBD1 for D (5 bases). This CDR3 is built from 15 residues. The V and J ends lost 5 bases and 10 bases respectively, with 23 bases between them. CDR1 and CDR2 (germline): SNHLY, FYNNEI. CDR3 nucleotides: TGTGCCAGCAGTACGACGCAGGGTTCGGCTAGGATAGCTTTCTTT. It encodes CASSTTQGSARIAFF.

In nucleotides, the CDR3 is TGTGCCAGCAGCTTAGTATTTATCGGGGGAGGCGATGAGCAGTTCTTC. Translating it yields CASSLVFIGGGDEQFF. The chain combines TRBV7-8 with TRBJ2-1; a weak D match, TRBD2 (6 bases). From germline, CDR1 is SGHVS and CDR2 FQNEAQ. V gave up 1 base and J gave up 8 bases, with 18 bases separating them. This CDR3 contains 16 residues.

The chain recombines TRBV9 with TRBJ2-1; TRBD2 matches at 10 bases. The CDR3 spans 15 residues. The trim removed 3 bases at V and 6 bases at J, leaving 6 bases unmatched. In germline, CDR1 is SGDLS, CDR2 YYNGEE. CDR3 DNA: TGTGCCAGCAGCGGACCGGGGACTAGCGCCAATGAGCAGTTCTTC. This encodes CASSGPGTSANEQFF.

This sequence joins TRBV10-3 and TRBJ2-7, with 9 bases identical to TRBD2. With V trimmed by 8 bases and J by 5 bases, 13 bases remained unmatched. From germline, CDR1 is ENHRY and CDR2 SYGVKD. This CDR3 contains 15 residues. The CDR3 sequence is CAIGAPWGTSNEQYF. CDR3 coding DNA: TGTGCCATCGGAGCCCCCTGGGGGACTAGCAACGAGCAGTACTTC.

The V and J genes are TRBV11-2 and TRBJ2-1, with TRBD2 matching over 8 bases. There are 16 residues in the CDR3. Germline V gives CDR1 SGHAT, CDR2 FQNNGV. V dropped 5 bases and J dropped 8; count of bases not matched to a gene: 14. The DNA for the CDR3 is TGTGCCAGCAGCCACCCCGGGACTAGGAATATGCATGAGCAGTTCTTC. The encoded protein is CASSHPGTRNMHEQFF.

This clone was seen a few times. This chain connects TRBV6-5 to TRBJ1-4; 9 bases map to TRBD1. The CDR3 has 15 residues. Germline V CDR1 and CDR2: MNHEY, SVGAGI. J gave up 5 bases and V 4 bases, and 5 bases lay outside the gene matches. CDR3 DNA sequence: TGTGCCAGCAGTTCACCCGGGACAGGGAATGAAAAACTGTTTTTT. The encoded protein is CASSSPGTGNEKLFF.

The CDR3 protein is CASSQEDRFYGYTF. The CDR3 DNA sequence: TGTGCCAGCAGCCAAGAGGACAGGTTCTATGGCTACACCTTC. The chain is built from TRBV3-1 (or the pseudogene TRBV3-2) and TRBJ1-2; 7 bases are a match to TRBD1. Per the germline V gene, CDR1 is LGHDT and CDR2 is YNNKEL (reference sequence). The CDR3 is 14 residues long. The J segment lost 4 bases and the V segment lost 0 bases, leaving 2 bases of the junction unmatched.

Remarks on this clone: One end of the junction fails to match germline, which may point to a read error. The J gene is TRBJ2-3, the V gene TRBV7-7, with 8 bases aligning to TRBD1. Germline V gene sequence: CDR1 SSHAT, CDR2 FNYEAQ (reference sequence). CDR3 length: 16 residues. DNA of the CDR3: TGTGCTAGCAGCTCGCAGGGGGCGCGGGGCACAGATACGCAGTATTTT. It yields the protein CASSSQGARGTDTQYF.

This clone was counted only a few times. The genes are TRBV5-1 and TRBJ2-1; D might be TRBD2 (6 bases). The CDR3 totals 15 residues. The V gene lost 4 bases and the J gene lost 7 bases, with 18 bases spanning the gap. CDR1 is SGHRS and CDR2 is YFSETQ in the germline V gene. The CDR3 DNA is TGCGCCAGCAGCCCGTCACCATCGGAGGGGAATGAGCAGTTCTTC. It translates to CASSPSPSEGNEQFF.

This chain links TRBV19 with TRBJ1-1; D is unclear. The CDR3 is 13 amino acids. V lost 4 bases to trimming and J lost 8 bases, with 14 bases between them. Germline CDR1 LNHDA, CDR2 SQIVND (reference sequence). For the CDR3, the DNA is TGTGCCAGTAGTACCAGCCCGGGTTTGGAAGCTTTCTTT. Amino acids: CASSTSPGLEAFF.

The chain is built from TRBV11-2 and TRBJ2-7, with D hard to call. This CDR3 has 11 amino acids. Trimming pared 2 bases from V and 7 bases from J, leaving 6 bases between. Germline CDR1 reads SGHAT; CDR2 reads FQNNGV. The CDR3 sequence is CASSLYQEQYF. CDR3 nucleotide sequence: TGTGCCAGCAGCTTATATCAGGAGCAGTACTTC.

This clone showed up just once. V and J are TRBV27 and TRBJ2-2, with no clear D. The germline V and J ends were trimmed by 1 base and 0 bases, with 6 bases remaining between them. Germline V gene data show CDR1 as MNHEY and CDR2 as SMNVEV (reference sequence). The CDR3 sequence is 15 residues long. The CDR3 DNA is TGTGCCAGCAGTTTATTCAGTTCGAACACCGGGGAGCTGTTTTTT. Amino acid sequence: CASSLFSSNTGELFF.

The V gene is TRBV12-3 or TRBV12-4, the J gene TRBJ1-2; D gene uncertain. This CDR3 region has 13 residues. V lost 6 bases and J 2 bases, leaving 10 bases between the germline ends. The DNA for the CDR3 is TGTGCCAGCAGCATAGACGGGAACTATGGCTACACCTTC. Protein product: CASSIDGNYGYTF.

This chain joins TRBV7-8 and TRBJ1-1; D not resolved. The length of the CDR3 is 13 residues. Deletions cut 1 base from V and 7 bases from J, with 10 bases between. Germline V gives CDR1 SGHVS, CDR2 FQNEAQ. The CDR3 loop reads CASSLVSGNEAFF. DNA for the CDR3: TGTGCCAGCAGCTTAGTATCGGGGAATGAAGCTTTCTTT.

V gene TRBV3-1 (or the pseudogene TRBV3-2) combines with J gene TRBJ1-2; D possibly corresponds to TRBD1 (6 bases). The V end lost 2 bases, the J end lost 8 bases, and 15 bases lay between the germline ends. Germline V CDR1 and CDR2: LGHDT, YNNKEL (reference sequence). This CDR3 has 14 amino acids. The CDR3: CASSQQQGSWGYTF. In nucleotides, the CDR3 is TGTGCCAGCAGCCAACAACAGGGATCATGGGGCTACACCTTC.

The chain couples TRBV19 to TRBJ1-1; D perhaps matches TRBD1 (5 bases). Germline lookup yields CDR1 LNHDA and CDR2 SQIVND (reference sequence). The V end lost 3 bases, the J end lost 6 bases, and 23 bases lay between the germline ends. This CDR3 is 17 amino acids long. The CDR3 nucleotides read TGTGCCAGTAGTATCGAGAGCGGCCGCCGGGGGAAGGCTGAAGCTTTCTTT. Its protein is CASSIESGRRGKAEAFF.